Listed here is a single T cell receptor (beta chain). Its target antigen remains unknown. Base-call qualities are not available, and no considerably larger clone is one nucleotide away. CDR1 and CDR2 are drawn from the germline V gene (reference sequence): SGHNT, YYREEE. The CDR3 runs 13 amino acids, cysteine and phenylalanine included. The read is trimmed to its CDR3 DNA, 39 bases read in frame from base 1. V ends up 0 bases short and J 4 bases short, with an unmatched junction base count of 0. The data derive from a study of glioma-infiltrating T cells after dendritic cell vaccination (dated by TCRdb to about 2016). Some background on the complete study: A cohort of 15 glioblastoma patients from Phase I and II dendritic cell vaccination trials was included, of whom 9 were newly diagnosed and 6 had recurrent disease. Patients received autologous tumor lysate-pulsed dendritic cell vaccination between the early 2000s and the early 2010s. The vaccine consisted of monocyte-derived dendritic cells cultured approximately 7 days with IL-4 and GM-CSF, then pulsed overnight with autologous tumor lysate. Each patient was given three intradermal dendritic cell vaccine injections, spaced two weeks apart, in the arm below the axilla. Deep sequencing of TCR beta CDR3 regions was used to quantify tumor-infiltrating lymphocyte content and compare tumor and blood repertoires in dendritic cell-vaccinated glioblastoma patients. Survival after dendritic cell vaccination was correlated with TCR sequencing metrics, such as TIL content and the overlap between tumor and blood repertoires.

TCRB CDR3 regions were amplified from approximately 2 ug genomic DNA, or all available DNA if less, using the immunoSEQ assay. The multiplex PCR employed 60 forward primers targeting TCR V beta segments and 13 reverse primers targeting J beta segments. To estimate reads per starting template, synthetic control templates were spiked into each sample at limiting dilution. Sequencing produced 87 bp reads on the Illumina HiSeq System. As for the authors' bioinformatics: PCR and sequencing errors were removed by a nearest neighbor algorithm that merged closely related sequences. TCR overlap was defined as the percentage of unique tumor TCR beta sequences that were also present in the same patient's peripheral blood. Imported from immuneACCESS, the table was reduced by TCRdb to in-frame sequences with V and J called. These copies leave out some clones; in studies compared against another copy, an unresolved V gene accounts for under half, and the cause of the remainder is not known. V and J calls and clone size are given by that table; D and trimming were obtained from the DNA. For this sample there are around 92,000 clones; approximately 80% appear just once. The biggest ten clones account for 4.5% to 5.5% of the sample.

On the study overall, not on this receptor specifically: The TCR overlap response model with three groups was called speculative and said to need prospective validation. Higher estimated pretreatment TIL content predicted longer time to progression and overall survival after dendritic cell vaccination. TCR clonality showed no direct relationship with survival, which suggests that a diverse polyclonal response may matter. The cohort was small and heterogeneous, few patients had complete blood and tumor sets, and even fewer had initial-recurrent tumor pairs.

The time point label, as the study defines it: after dendritic cell vaccination, including at tumor progression/relapse. Patients were selected on the basis of adequate residual fresh-frozen tumor tissue and more than two years of available survival data. None of the glioblastoma patients carried an isocitrate dehydrogenase mutation, although molecular status otherwise varied. PBMC were collected before vaccination, two weeks after the third vaccination, and at tumor progression when it occurred. The Qiagen DNeasy Blood extraction Kit was used for extraction of genomic DNA. The material was blood, obtained after dendritic cell vaccination. The chain links TRBV5-4 with TRBJ2-7, and 8 junction bases match TRBD1. The sequence derives from a human donor with glioblastoma. CDR3 reads: CASSLGTGYEQYF. The sequenced DNA: TGTGCCAGCAGCTTGGGGACAGGGTACGAGCAGTACTTC. Here the CDR3 is joined to the reference TRBV5-4 and TRBJ2-7 genes, and the full variable domain is: ETGVTQSPTHLIKTRGQQVTLRCSSQSGHNTVSWYQQALGQGPQFIFQYYREEENGRGNFPPRFSGLQFPNYSSELNVNALELDDSALYLCASSLGTGYEQYFGPGTRLTVT.